The clone carrying this T cell receptor beta chain occurred once. Its antigen is unknown. Relative to the germline gene, one junction end is altered; a read error may explain this. This specimen comes from a study of T cells in localized non-small cell lung cancer. Study-level results: Adjacent lung tissue had a median roughly 55 of the top 100 clones found in the tumor. There was higher T cell clonality in uninvolved adjacent lung than in tumor, and it was highest there. Overall survival was longer when the density of T cells in the blood was higher. Analysis by sequencing included only one tumor region, so heterogeneity remains possible.

The assay was immunoSEQ multiplex PCR, and TCRdb's table has in-frame clones only and misses some. The sample records about 15,000 clones, 85% being singletons. The sample was peripheral blood, taken before any cancer treatment. This TCR derives from a female donor over 55 with stage I squamous cell lung carcinoma.

The CDR3 coding sequence is TGTGCCATCAATGAGGGGACAGTAAACACCGGGGAGCTGTTTTTT. This gives the protein CAINEGTVNTGELFF. J is TRBJ2-2 and V is TRBV10-3, with 7 bases fitting TRBD1. Germline loops: CDR1 ENHRY, CDR2 SYGVKD. This CDR3 has 15 amino acids.